This T cell receptor (beta chain) originates from a study of T cell responses to AZD1222 COVID-19 vaccine. The CDR3 contains 12 residues. V was cut by 3 bases and J by 7 bases, with 7 bases left in between. The germline V gene encodes CDR1 KGHSH and CDR2 LQKENI. As regards this clone: Its specificity is not known. Other DNA sequences in this sample translate to the same CDR3.

Overall study findings and caveats: Unmutated variant regions reportedly attract nearly half of all spike-specific TCRs.

The protocol was immunoSEQ multiplex PCR, while the TCRdb copy is restricted to in-frame clones and leaves out a portion. The sample lists about 110,000 clones; around 87% were seen once. The sample in question was peripheral blood, obtained 28 days after the second AZD1222 dose. The chain is built from TRBV18 and TRBJ1-3; D remains ambiguous. The receptor was derived from an adult who received the AZD1222 COVID-19 vaccine. The CDR3 DNA sequence: TGTGCCAGCTCACCCGTGGGGAACACCATATATTTT. It specifies CASSPVGNTIYF.